By sample fraction, the clone carrying this TCR beta chain is medium-sized. Its cognate antigen is unknown. Trimming at V came to 4 bases and at J to 6 bases, leaving 13 bases not matched to a gene. CDR1 and CDR2 (germline): SGHRS, YFSETQ. The CDR3 runs 15 residues. These data originate in a study of cytomegalovirus exposure and HLA in healthy donors. The PCR used 60 Vbeta and 13 Jbeta primers. Libraries were prepared by immunoSEQ multiplex PCR; TCRdb keeps only in-frame clonotypes and omits some of them. The table includes about 130,000 clones, 77% detected once. General observations from the study: By HLA locus, TCR association rates varied in a later analysis, with DRB1 showing the most and HLA-C the fewest. Apparent HLA restriction characterized most CMV-associated TCR beta chains in a later analysis.

What was sequenced was PBMCs. The clonotype comes from a woman in her 40s in good health and CMV-seropositive. V and J are TRBV5-1 and TRBJ2-7; 7 nucleotides agree with TRBD1. CDR3 protein: CASSPGTVFLTEQYF. In DNA form, the CDR3 reads TGCGCCAGCAGCCCTGGGACAGTTTTCCTCACCGAGCAGTACTTC.